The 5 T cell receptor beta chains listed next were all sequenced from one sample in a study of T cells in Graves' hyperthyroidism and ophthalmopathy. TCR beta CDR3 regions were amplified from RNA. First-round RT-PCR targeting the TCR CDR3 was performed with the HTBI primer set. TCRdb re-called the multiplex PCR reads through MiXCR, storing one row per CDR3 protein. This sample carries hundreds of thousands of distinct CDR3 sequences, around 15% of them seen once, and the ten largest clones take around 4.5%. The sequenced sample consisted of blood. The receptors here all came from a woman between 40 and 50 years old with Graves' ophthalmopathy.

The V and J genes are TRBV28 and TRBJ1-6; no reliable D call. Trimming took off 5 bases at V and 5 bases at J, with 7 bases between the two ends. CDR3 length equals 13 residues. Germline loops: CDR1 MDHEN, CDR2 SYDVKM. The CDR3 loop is CASSPTNNSPLHF. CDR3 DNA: TGTGCCAGCAGTCCTACAAATAATTCACCCCTCCACTTT.

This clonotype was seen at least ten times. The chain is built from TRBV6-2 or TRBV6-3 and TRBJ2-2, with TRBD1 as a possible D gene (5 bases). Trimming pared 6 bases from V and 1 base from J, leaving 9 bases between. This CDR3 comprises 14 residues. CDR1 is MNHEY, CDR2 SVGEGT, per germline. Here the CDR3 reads CASRPGQNTGELFF. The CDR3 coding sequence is TGTGCCAGCAGACCCGGACAGAACACCGGGGAGCTGTTTTTT.

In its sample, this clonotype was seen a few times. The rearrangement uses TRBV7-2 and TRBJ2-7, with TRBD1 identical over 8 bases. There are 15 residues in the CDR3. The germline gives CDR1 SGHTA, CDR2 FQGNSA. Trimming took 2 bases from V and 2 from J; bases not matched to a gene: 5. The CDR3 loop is CASSLLGQGPYEQYF. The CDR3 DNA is TGTGCCAGCAGCTTACTCGGACAGGGCCCCTACGAGCAGTACTTC.

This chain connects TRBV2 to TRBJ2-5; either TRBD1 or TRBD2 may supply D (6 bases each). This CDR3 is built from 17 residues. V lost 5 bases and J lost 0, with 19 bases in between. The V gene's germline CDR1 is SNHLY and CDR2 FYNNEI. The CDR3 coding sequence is TGTGCCAGCAGTCACAAGAGGCCGGGGGCCAACCAAGAGACCCAGTACTTC. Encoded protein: CASSHKRPGANQETQYF. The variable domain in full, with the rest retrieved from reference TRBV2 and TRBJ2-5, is EPEVTQTPSHQVTQMGQEVILRCVPISNHLYFYWYRQILGQKVEFLVSFYNNEISEKSEIFDDQFSVERPDGSNFTLKIRSTKLEDSAMYFCASSHKRPGANQETQYFGPGTRLLVL.

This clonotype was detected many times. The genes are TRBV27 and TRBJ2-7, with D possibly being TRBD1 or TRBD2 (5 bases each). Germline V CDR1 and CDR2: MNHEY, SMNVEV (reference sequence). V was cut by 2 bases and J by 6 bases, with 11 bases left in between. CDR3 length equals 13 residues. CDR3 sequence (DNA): TGTGCCAGCAGTTTAGGGCCGAGGGGCGAGCAGTACTTC. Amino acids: CASSLGPRGEQYF.